This T cell receptor (beta chain) was sequenced during a study of blood T cell repertoires in COVID-19. Study details: Spain, Italy and the United States supplied samples that represented acute and convalescent COVID-19. Nucleic acid was either cDNA or gDNA, and it came from T cells, B-cell-depleted T cells, or PBMCs.

In the authors' methods: Estimates of nucleated cell counts were drawn from the amplification of reference gene primers. Using immunoSEQ multiplex PCR, the repertoire was profiled, and TCRdb retains in-frame clones only, with some absent. V and J calls and clone size come straight from that table; D and trimming were deduced from the DNA. The profile shows almost 300,000 clones, just under 90% of them singletons. With 1 base removed from V and 1 base from J, the gap between germline ends came to 8 bases. The CDR3 extends over 16 amino acids. CDR1 is LGHDT, CDR2 YNNKEL, per germline (reference sequence). It was during active infection that Seattle patients were enrolled and then longitudinally followed.

Sample: peripheral blood. The sequence was obtained from a woman in her twenties or thirties with COVID-19, enrolled during active disease. The chain combines TRBV3-1 (or the pseudogene TRBV3-2) with TRBJ1-6; D may be TRBD1 (5 bases). The CDR3 spells CASSQVGGSYNSPLHF. The DNA for the CDR3 is TGTGCCAGCAGCCAAGTCGGGGGTTCCTATAATTCACCCCTCCACTTT.